This T cell receptor (beta chain) was profiled in a study of cytomegalovirus exposure and HLA in healthy donors (dated by TCRdb to about 2017). Some background on the complete study: In an earlier analysis of roughly 500 of the donors, roughly 300 Gb of sequence data and 117 million unique TCR beta sequences from about 179 million T cells were reported. About 280 gigabases of sequencing data and tens of millions of unique TCR sequences made up an early release that covered several hundred HLA-typed donors. The genetic ancestry cluster associated with self-reported Caucasian donors included approximately 85% of the 398 genotyped donors. The study was designed to test whether signatures of past pathogen exposure could be identified by cataloging public T cell receptors. The study profiled the T cell repertoires of 500 to 800 subjects by immunosequencing and related them to cytomegalovirus serostatus. Besides the first cohort of hundreds of subjects, a separate validation cohort made up of over 95 different subjects was used. To predict cytomegalovirus infection status, the study combined high-throughput TCR immunosequencing, statistical association of individual TCRs with disease status, and machine learning. A later analysis re-analyzed previously published TCR beta repertoires from approximately 670 donors and added high-resolution HLA genotyping to study TCR occurrence patterns. The later analysis used no new phenotypic data to find candidate immune exposures, relying instead on TCR beta sequences and their occurrence across donors. An earlier analysis of 587 of the donors used high-throughput TCR beta sequencing to judge whether each TCR beta V gene segment behaved as functional or pseudogenic. Donor age, sex, ethnicity and CMV serostatus were compiled alongside the repertoire data. Genome-wide SNP genotypes for about 65% of the 666 donors were used in a later genetic analysis, which treated that subset as a discovery cohort. Every repertoire in the discovery cohort had been generated on one and the same sequencing platform. Class I and class II HLA loci were covered by the typing at four-digit resolution. Typing coverage varied by locus: about 629-630 donors for A, B, C, DRB1 and DQB1; approximately 520 for DQA1; over 600 for DPA1; roughly 450 for DPB1. Roughly 5 DR-DQ haplotypes were handled as single units for association and clustering, since linkage in the cohort was strong. On average, 235,054 unique TCR beta nucleotide sequences were sequenced per donor among 350 to 400 genotyped donors of the cohort, with roughly 18% of those sequences being non-productive.

Broader findings and caveats from the paper: Presence/absence analyses assumed roughly uniform sequencing depth across donors, an assumption that may not hold. It was suggested by the authors that the approach could potentially be generalized to other disease states and immunological phenotypes. Broadly in line with IMGT annotations, most TCR beta V segments showed up in productive rearrangements about 90% or about 30% of the time in an earlier analysis of under 700 of the donors. Correlated functional status among segregating V segments might be attributable to linkage disequilibrium, but an unknown experimental factor could not be ruled out. According to a later analysis, TCR association rates differed among HLA loci, with DRB1 alleles showing the most associated TCRs and HLA-C alleles showing the fewest. While some public TCRs were present in many individuals, most TCR sequences turned up only very rarely across donors. Because some donors lacked HLA typing at each locus, the association tests relied only on the typed subset. An association between a missense DCLRE1C variant and V-gene and J-gene trimming of TCR beta chains was found in a later genetic analysis and replicated in an independent cohort. Because counts were too low, seventeen rarely observed V segments, including chromosome 9 orphons, were excluded from the earlier analysis of several hundred of the donors. According to a later genetic analysis, donors in an Asian-associated ancestry cluster had fewer N-insertions in productive TCRs than the roughly 670-donor mean. In both the original and validation cohorts, the classifier was reported to diagnose cytomegalovirus status with high specificity and sensitivity. The cohort was sequenced for TCR beta chains only, and without alpha or paired-chain data the features that could be detected were limited. In vitro tests confirmed that a few of the cytomegalovirus-associated TCR beta chains recognize cytomegalovirus antigens. Some IMGT-functional V segments, including TRBV6-2 and TRBV6-3, could not be told apart with the 87-base-pair reads, so those segments were excluded. Several of the top co-occurrence clusters appeared to be linked to parvovirus B19, influenza, CMV and Epstein-Barr virus, according to a later analysis. A later analysis found that most CMV-associated TCR beta chains appeared HLA-restricted, with HLA associations seemingly driven largely by CMV exposure. In a later analysis, HLA-associated TCR beta chains were found to be more clonally expanded and to have lower generation probabilities than equally common non-associated chains. Assigning TCR associations to individual alleles was difficult when HLA alleles, especially DR and DQ, strongly co-occurred. CMV serostatus was the only immune exposure information available for the cohort. A further reported finding was that TCR beta sequences accurately predicted the HLA-A and HLA-B alleles for most subjects in the first cohort. A cluster of highly shared sequence variants was judged likely to represent a technical artifact of the sequencing pipeline. In a later analysis, 16,951 TCR beta sequences were associated with specific HLA alleles at a false discovery rate of 0.05. A total of 150 to 200 TCR beta chains were listed by the study as associated with cytomegalovirus.

The germline V gene specifies SGHTA as CDR1 and FQGNSA as CDR2. V is reduced by 5 bases and J by 2 bases, leaving a spacing of 13 bases between them. The CDR3, from cysteine to phenylalanine, totals 14 residues. Only the CDR3 region is kept as DNA, spanning 42 bases read in frame from base 1. The cohort comprised some 680 healthy bone marrow donors. At the time of sampling, all cohort members were nominally healthy, though unrecorded immune exposures were likely present. The donor tested CMV seropositive, placing the donor among the 290 or so seropositive members of the cohort. Every donor gave a peripheral blood sample, and the peripheral blood mononuclear cells from that sample were used for TCR beta sequencing. Genomic DNA extraction from the blood cell samples was performed with the Qiagen DNeasy Blood Extraction Kit. This clone has only a few counts. The antigen this receptor binds is unknown. The record has no base qualities; no much larger clone is one base away.

The library was prepared using the immunoSEQ multiplex PCR assay. The multiplex PCR relied on a mix of 60 forward primers for TCR Vbeta segments and 13 reverse primers for TCR Jbeta segments. Amplification of the CDR3 region of rearranged TCR beta genes was performed with a multiplex PCR assay on genomic DNA. Amplified TCR beta libraries were sequenced as 87-base-pair reads on the Illumina HiSeq System. Processing in the source paper ran as follows. Across the 700 or so repertoires, a later analysis counted roughly 77 million unique TCR beta chains, approximately 10 million of which were shared by at least two donors. To remove PCR and sequencing errors, raw reads were error-corrected and collapsed into unique sequences using a nearest-neighbor algorithm that merged closely related sequences. CDR3 sequences were aligned to IMGT reference sequences to assign V, D and J gene segments. Each retained sequence needed at least a six-nucleotide match to both a V gene segment and a J gene segment. A rearrangement counted as productive if the CDR3 had no stop codons and remained in frame with V and J, and every other rearrangement counted as non-productive. CDR3 was defined according to IMGT convention as the region running from the second conserved V-encoded cysteine to the conserved J-encoded phenylalanine. In an earlier analysis of around 540 of the donors, sequences lacking an unambiguous match to a single V gene segment were excluded. In an earlier analysis of a few hundred of the donors, a V segment was called functional when productive rearrangements were above 56.7%, and segregating when the standard deviation between donors exceeded 5%. To diagnose cytomegalovirus status from the catalog of TCR beta chain sequences, a statistical classification framework was built. A later analysis assigned V and J genes by comparing TCR nucleotide sequences with IMGT/GENE-DB human TR gene sequences. A later analysis assigned CDR3 sequences and most-parsimonious VDJ recombination scenarios with the TCRdist pipeline. In a later analysis, every TCR beta chain was defined by the combination of its CDR3 amino acid sequence and its V-gene family, and reads without a unique V-gene family were dropped. To address suspected cross-contamination and a sequencing artifact, a later analysis removed approximately 590 highly shared, low-generation-probability nucleotide sequences. A later analysis calculated a clonal expansion index for each public chain from normalized within-repertoire ranks of inferred template counts. Generation probabilities in a later analysis came from a VDJ recombination model fitted to out-of-frame rearrangements, and those results were checked against IGoR. In a later analysis, hypergeometric tests were used to score TCR-TCR, TCR-HLA and TCR-CMV co-occurrence, with a repertoire-size bias correction applied to TCR pairs. In a later analysis, false discovery rates were estimated by permuting HLA or CMV assignments 20 times. In a later analysis, co-occurring TCRs were grouped with DBSCAN, and TCRdist sequence similarity was added when clustering was performed within HLA-allele-positive subsets. Repertoires with fewer than 30,000 or more than 120,000 public chains were left out of co-occurrence clustering, as were about 5 repertoires with anomalous nucleotide sharing. TCRdb took over this immuneACCESS table, retaining in-frame rearrangements with V and J assigned. Such tables are incomplete; in checked studies, under half of the missing clones stem from an unresolved V gene, and the remainder is unexplained. V, J and clone size are those of that table, while D and trimming were read from the DNA. A total of 150,000 to 200,000 clones appear in this sample, 77% of them only once. The ten largest account for 2% to 3% of the sample.

Rearrangement joined TRBV7-2 to TRBJ2-7; confidence is insufficient to name the D gene. The receptor's source is a middle-aged woman in good health and CMV-seropositive. Sequencing was carried out using PBMCs. The CDR3 region reads CASSTSTPTYEQYF. DNA sequence: TGTGCCAGCAGCACTTCGACACCCACCTACGAGCAGTACTTC.